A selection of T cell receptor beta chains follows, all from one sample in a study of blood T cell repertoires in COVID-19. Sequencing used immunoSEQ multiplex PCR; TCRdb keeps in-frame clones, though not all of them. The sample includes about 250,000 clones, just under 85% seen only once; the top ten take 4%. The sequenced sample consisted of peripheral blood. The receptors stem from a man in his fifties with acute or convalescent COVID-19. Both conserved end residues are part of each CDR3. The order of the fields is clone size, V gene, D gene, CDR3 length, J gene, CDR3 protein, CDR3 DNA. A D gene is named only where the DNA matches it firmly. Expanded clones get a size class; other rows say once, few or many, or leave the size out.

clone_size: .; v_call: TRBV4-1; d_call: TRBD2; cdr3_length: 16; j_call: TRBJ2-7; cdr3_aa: CASSQDPSGRGYEQYF; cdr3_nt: TGCGCCAGCAGCCAAGATCCTAGCGGGAGAGGCTACGAGCAGTACTTC
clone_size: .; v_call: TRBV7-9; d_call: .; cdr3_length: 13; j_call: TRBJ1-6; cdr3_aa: CASSLEQQATLHF; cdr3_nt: TGTGCCAGCAGCTTAGAGCAACAGGCCACCCTCCACTTT
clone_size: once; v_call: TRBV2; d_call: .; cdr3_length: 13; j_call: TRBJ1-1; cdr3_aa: CASIRLMNTEAFF; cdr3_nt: TGTGCCAGCATCAGACTTATGAACACTGAAGCTTTCTTT
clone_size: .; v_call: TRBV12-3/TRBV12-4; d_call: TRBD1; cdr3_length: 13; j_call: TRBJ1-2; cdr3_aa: CASTGTEARGYTF; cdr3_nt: TGTGCCAGCACAGGGACAGAGGCTCGTGGCTACACCTTC
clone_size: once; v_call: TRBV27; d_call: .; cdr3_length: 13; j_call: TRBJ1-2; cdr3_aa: CASSPGGFYGYTF; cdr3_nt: TGTGCCAGCAGCCCGGGGGGCTTCTATGGCTACACCTTC
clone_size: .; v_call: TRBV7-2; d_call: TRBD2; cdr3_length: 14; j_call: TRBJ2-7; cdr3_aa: CASSWGEGQYEQYF; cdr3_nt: TGTGCCAGCAGCTGGGGGGAGGGCCAGTACGAGCAGTACTTC
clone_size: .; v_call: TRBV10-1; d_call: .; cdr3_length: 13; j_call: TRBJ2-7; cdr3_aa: CASSGTDSYEQYF; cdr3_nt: TGCGCCAGCAGTGGGACAGATTCCTACGAGCAGTACTTC
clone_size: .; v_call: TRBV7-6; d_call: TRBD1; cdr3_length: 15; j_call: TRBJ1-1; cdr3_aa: CASSLRTGGFTEAFF; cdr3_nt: TGTGCCAGCAGCTTGCGGACAGGGGGCTTTACTGAAGCTTTCTTT
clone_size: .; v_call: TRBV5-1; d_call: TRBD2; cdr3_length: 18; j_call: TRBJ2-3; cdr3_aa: CASSLAWAGGPGADTQYF; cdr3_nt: TGCGCCAGCAGCTTGGCCTGGGCGGGAGGGCCAGGTGCAGATACGCAGTATTTT
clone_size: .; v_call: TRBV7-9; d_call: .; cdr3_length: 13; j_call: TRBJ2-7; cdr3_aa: CASSLIGVVEQYF; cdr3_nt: TGTGCCAGCAGCTTAATAGGGGTGGTCGAGCAGTACTTC
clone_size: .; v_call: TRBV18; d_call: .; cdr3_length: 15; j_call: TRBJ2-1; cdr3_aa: CASSPPGLAGHEQFF; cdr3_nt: TGTGCCAGCTCACCCCCCGGGCTAGCCGGTCATGAGCAGTTCTTC
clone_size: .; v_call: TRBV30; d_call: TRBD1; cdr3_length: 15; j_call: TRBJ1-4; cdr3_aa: CAWSLDREVGEKLFF; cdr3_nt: TGTGCCTGGAGCCTCGACAGGGAGGTGGGCGAAAAACTGTTTTTT
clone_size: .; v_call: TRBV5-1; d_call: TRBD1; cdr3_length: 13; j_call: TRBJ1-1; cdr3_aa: CASSQGGGTEAFF; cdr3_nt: TGCGCCAGCAGCCAGGGGGGCGGCACTGAAGCTTTCTTT
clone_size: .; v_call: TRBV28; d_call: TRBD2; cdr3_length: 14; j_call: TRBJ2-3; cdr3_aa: CASSPSGLADTQYF; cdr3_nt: TGTGCCAGCAGTCCATCAGGACTAGCGGATACGCAGTATTTT
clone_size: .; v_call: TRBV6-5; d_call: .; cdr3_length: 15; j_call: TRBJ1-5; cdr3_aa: CASSSTYYSNQPQHF; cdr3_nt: TGTGCCAGCAGTTCCACCTATTATAGCAATCAGCCCCAGCATTTT
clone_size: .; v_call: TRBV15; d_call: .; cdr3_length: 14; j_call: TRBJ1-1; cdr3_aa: CATSPTNMNTEAFF; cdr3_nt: TGTGCCACCAGCCCCACCAACATGAACACTGAAGCTTTCTTT
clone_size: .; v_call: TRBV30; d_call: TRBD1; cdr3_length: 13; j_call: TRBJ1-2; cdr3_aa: CAWSWTGEKDYTF; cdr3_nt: TGTGCCTGGAGTTGGACAGGGGAGAAGGACTACACCTTC
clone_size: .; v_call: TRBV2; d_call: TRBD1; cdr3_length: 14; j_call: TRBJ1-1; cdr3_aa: CASSAGQGNTEAFF; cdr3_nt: TGTGCCAGCAGCGCGGGACAGGGGAACACTGAAGCTTTCTTT
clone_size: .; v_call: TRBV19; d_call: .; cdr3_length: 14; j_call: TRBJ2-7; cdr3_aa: CASSPWGRFYEQYF; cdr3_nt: TGTGCCAGTAGTCCCTGGGGCAGATTCTACGAGCAGTACTTC
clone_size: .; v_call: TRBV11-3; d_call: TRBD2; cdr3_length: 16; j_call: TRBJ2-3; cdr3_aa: CASSQGLAAGTDTQYF; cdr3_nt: TGTGCCAGCAGCCAAGGACTAGCGGCGGGCACAGATACGCAGTATTTT
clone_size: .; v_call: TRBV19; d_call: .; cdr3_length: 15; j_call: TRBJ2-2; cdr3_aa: CASNPSRAATGELFF; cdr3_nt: TGTGCCAGTAACCCGTCCAGGGCGGCCACCGGGGAGCTGTTTTTT
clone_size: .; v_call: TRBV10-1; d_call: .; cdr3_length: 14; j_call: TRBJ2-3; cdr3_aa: CASSDPGLTDTQYF; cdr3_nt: TGCGCCAGCAGTGACCCGGGACTCACAGATACGCAGTATTTT
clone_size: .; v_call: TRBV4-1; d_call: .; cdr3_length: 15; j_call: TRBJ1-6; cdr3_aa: CASSQVTTGNSPLHF; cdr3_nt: TGCGCCAGCAGCCAAGTGACGACGGGGAATTCACCCCTCCACTTT
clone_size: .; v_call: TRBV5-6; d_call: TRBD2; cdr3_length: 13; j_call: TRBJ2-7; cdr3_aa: CASSFGTSYEQYF; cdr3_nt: TGTGCCAGCAGCTTCGGGACTAGCTACGAGCAGTACTTC
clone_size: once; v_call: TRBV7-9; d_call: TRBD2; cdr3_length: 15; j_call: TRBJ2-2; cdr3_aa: CASSRGLAGTGELFF; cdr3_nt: TGTGCCAGCAGCCGGGGACTAGCGGGTACCGGGGAGCTGTTTTTT
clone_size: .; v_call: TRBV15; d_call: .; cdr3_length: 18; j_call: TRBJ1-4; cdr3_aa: CATSGERVRSQPNEKLFF; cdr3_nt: TGTGCCACCAGCGGAGAGAGAGTCAGGTCCCAACCTAATGAAAAACTGTTTTTT
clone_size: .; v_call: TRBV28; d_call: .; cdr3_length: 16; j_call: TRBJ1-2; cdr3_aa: CASRGTRSRVLYGYTF; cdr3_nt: TGTGCCAGCAGAGGAACGAGGTCCCGTGTACTCTATGGCTACACCTTC
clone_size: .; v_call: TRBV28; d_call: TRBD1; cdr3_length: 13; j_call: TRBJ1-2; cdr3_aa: CASSLSGGYGYTF; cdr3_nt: TGTGCCAGCAGTTTATCAGGGGGATATGGCTACACCTTC
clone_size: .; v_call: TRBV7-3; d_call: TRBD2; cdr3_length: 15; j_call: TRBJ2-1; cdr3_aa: CASSMTSGRRDEQFF; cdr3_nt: TGTGCCAGCAGCATGACTAGCGGGAGGCGGGATGAGCAGTTCTTC
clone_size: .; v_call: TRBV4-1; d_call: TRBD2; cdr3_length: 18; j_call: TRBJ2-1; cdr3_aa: CASSQEGPGGRWYNEQFF; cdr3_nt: TGCGCCAGCAGCCAAGAGGGTCCCGGCGGGAGGTGGTACAATGAGCAGTTCTTC
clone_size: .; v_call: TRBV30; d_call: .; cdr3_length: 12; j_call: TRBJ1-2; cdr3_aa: CAWSVQNYGYTF; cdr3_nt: TGTGCCTGGAGTGTACAGAACTATGGCTACACCTTC
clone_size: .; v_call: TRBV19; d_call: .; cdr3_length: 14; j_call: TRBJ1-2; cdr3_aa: CASSRQQGGYGYTF; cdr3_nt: TGTGCCAGTAGTCGACAACAGGGTGGGTATGGCTACACCTTC
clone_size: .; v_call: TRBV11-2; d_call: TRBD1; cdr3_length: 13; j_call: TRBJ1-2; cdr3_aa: CASRLTGGYGYTF; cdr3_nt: TGTGCCAGCAGGCTTACAGGGGGCTATGGCTACACCTTC
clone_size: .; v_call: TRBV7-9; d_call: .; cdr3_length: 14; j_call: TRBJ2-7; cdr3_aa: CASSPAGGSYEQYF; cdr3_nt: TGTGCCAGCAGCCCCGCGGGCGGATCCTACGAGCAGTACTTC
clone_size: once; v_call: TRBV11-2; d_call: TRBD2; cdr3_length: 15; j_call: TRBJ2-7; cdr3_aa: CASSLGVAGDREQYF; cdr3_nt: TGTGCCAGCAGCTTAGGAGTAGCGGGAGATCGCGAGCAGTACTTC
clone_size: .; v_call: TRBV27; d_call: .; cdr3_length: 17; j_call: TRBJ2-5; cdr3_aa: CASSLLWRGRDRETQYF; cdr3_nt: TGTGCCAGCAGTTTATTGTGGAGGGGGCGAGATCGGGAGACCCAGTACTTC
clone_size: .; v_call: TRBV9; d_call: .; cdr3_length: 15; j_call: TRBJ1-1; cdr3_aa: CASSPQSTVKTEAFF; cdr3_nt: TGTGCCAGCAGCCCACAGTCCACGGTGAAGACTGAAGCTTTCTTT
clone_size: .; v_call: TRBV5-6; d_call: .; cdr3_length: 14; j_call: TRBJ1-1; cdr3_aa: CASSPRRRNTEAFF; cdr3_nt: TGTGCCAGCAGCCCCCGCAGAAGGAACACTGAAGCTTTCTTT
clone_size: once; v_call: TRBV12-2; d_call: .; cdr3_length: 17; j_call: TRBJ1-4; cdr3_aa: CASRPGRGRSTNEKLFF; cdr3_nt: TGTGCAAGTCGCCCAGGACGGGGGAGATCAACTAATGAAAAACTGTTTTTT
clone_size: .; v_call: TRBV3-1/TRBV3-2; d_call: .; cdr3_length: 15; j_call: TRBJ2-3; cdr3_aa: CASTSSGGRGDTQYF; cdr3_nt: TGTGCCAGCACCTCCTCAGGGGGGAGAGGAGATACGCAGTATTTT
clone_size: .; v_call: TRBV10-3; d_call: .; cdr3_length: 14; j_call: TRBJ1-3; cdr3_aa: CAIGTEVQGNTIYF; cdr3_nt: TGTGCCATCGGAACTGAGGTCCAGGGAAACACCATATATTTT
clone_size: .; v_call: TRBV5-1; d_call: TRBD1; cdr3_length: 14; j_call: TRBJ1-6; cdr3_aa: CASSLGQGNSPLHF; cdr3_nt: TGCGCCAGCAGCTTGGGACAGGGTAATTCACCCCTCCACTTT
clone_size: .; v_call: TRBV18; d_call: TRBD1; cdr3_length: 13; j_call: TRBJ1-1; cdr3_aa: CASTRGPNTEAFF; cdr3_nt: TGTGCCAGCACCAGGGGGCCGAACACTGAAGCTTTCTTT
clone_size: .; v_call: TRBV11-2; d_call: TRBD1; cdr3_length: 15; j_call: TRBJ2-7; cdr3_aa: CASSLDDRGRYEQYF; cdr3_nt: TGTGCCAGCAGCTTAGACGACAGGGGTCGGTACGAGCAGTACTTC
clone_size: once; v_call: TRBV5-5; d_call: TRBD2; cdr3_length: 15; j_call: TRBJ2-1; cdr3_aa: CASTRGGTRYNEQFF; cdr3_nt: TGTGCCAGCACCCGGGGGGGAACTCGCTACAATGAGCAGTTCTTC
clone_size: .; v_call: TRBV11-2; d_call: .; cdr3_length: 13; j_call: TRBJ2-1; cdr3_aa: CATQGQLTNEQFF; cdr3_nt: TGTGCCACACAGGGACAACTAACCAATGAGCAGTTCTTC
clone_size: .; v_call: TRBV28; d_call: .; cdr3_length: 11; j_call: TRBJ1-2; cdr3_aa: CASSGEYGYTF; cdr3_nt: TGTGCCAGCAGCGGGGAATATGGCTACACCTTC
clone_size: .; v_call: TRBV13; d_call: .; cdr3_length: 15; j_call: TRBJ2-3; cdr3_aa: CASSLGRQMIDTQYF; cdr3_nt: TGTGCCAGCAGCTTAGGCCGTCAGATGATAGATACGCAGTATTTT
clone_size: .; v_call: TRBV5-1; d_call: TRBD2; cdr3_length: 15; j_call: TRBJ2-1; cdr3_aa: CASSTGLAGVNEQFF; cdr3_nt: TGCGCCAGCAGCACTGGACTAGCGGGAGTTAATGAGCAGTTCTTC